The following is a T cell receptor beta chain sequence with its context. This clonotype is classified as medium-sized (0.01 to 0.1%). The target of this receptor is not known. Nothing much larger sits one base from this clone, and base qualities are not available. The data belong to a study of HIV-infected children after antiretroviral therapy interruption (dated by TCRdb to between 2019 and 2020). About the study as a whole: Eight children were included: four on planned treatment interruption and four on continuous treatment, all with CD4+ count above 500 and viral load below 50 copies/ml. A median age of roughly 10 years was recorded in the interruption group, and a median age of 8 years was recorded in the continuous treatment group. Recorded exposure to EBV and CMV was present in most of the participating children. Interruption-arm samples came from week 0, week 12, end of interruption (week 24 or 48), and about 3 years after study end. For the continuous-treatment arm, samples from the corresponding weeks 0, 48 and 150 were analyzed. Alongside measurements of thymic output, the study compared TCR repertoires of children on planned treatment interruption with TCR repertoires of children on continuous antiretroviral treatment.

This sample's treatment or condition label indicates: PENTA 11 planned treatment interruption arm or continuous ART arm. The participants, all children from the United Kingdom aged 2 to 15 years, had been on at least three-drug ART for a minimum of 24 weeks. The study required cryopreserved PBMCs containing at least 5 million viable cells, and several candidate patients were excluded because of low viable PBMC yield. Using a FACSAria III cell sorter, naive CD4+ CD45RA+ CD45RO- T cells were FACS-sorted out of thawed PBMCs. Sorted cells were fixed, and RNA was extracted using the RNeasy FFPE kit followed by the RNeasy Micro kit. On the study overall, not on this receptor specifically: Minor non-naive CD45RA+ populations, such as EMRA or stem memory cells, might be present among the sorted CD45RA+ naive cells. The naive CD4+ Gini coefficient rose by the end of treatment interruption, suggesting clonal expansion, and returned to baseline by 3 years. In the naive CD4+ repertoires of PTI patients, CDR3 sharing between time points dropped after the start of interruption, while many sequences were shared between the end of interruption and 3 years later. The low number of patients is a limitation and the data should be interpreted with caution.

The germline V gene sets CDR1 to SGHRS and CDR2 to YFSETQ. Inclusive of the bounding cysteine and phenylalanine, the CDR3 is 18 residues long. Only CDR3 DNA remains: 54 bases, in frame from the first base. At the junction V is shortened by 0 bases and J by 0 bases, with 16 bases in between. Library generation was performed with 3' RACE. TCR libraries were constructed from RNA with a 3' RACE protocol that used unique molecular identifiers to correct for PCR amplification bias. Amplicon libraries were pooled in groups of up to 12 and sequenced on an Illumina MiSeq using v2 2x250 paired-end chemistry. The paper's processing steps were these. Reads were processed with Decombinator for assignment of V and J genes and CDR3, and barcode-based correction of errors and PCR bias was applied. Before Gini coefficients were calculated with the R ineq package, the repertoires were subsampled to the same depth. Three approaches were used to assess CDR3 similarity: GLIPH, Hamming distance and a shared triplet metric. TCRdb redid the processing of the public reads, applying fastp at Q25 and MiXCR, and retained in-frame beta chains. Entries are consolidated by CDR3 protein sequence, retaining the most common genes and DNA. The authors' filters were not applied to this entry. The sample includes more than 85,000 distinct CDR3 sequences, with 6.9% observed a single time. Of the sample, 0.9% to 1.3% falls within the top ten clones.

In this chain, TRBV5-1 is recombined with TRBJ2-1; TRBD1 could be the D gene, as 6 bases match. The sequencing used CD45RA+ CD4+ T cells from PBMCs, pooled from several time points, collected from a donor given antiretroviral therapy, either interrupted or continuous. In light of the paper, this sample's cell subset or site label describes: naive CD4+ CD45RA+ CD45RO- T cells. The sequence was collected from a pool of human donors with HIV. The CDR3 protein: CASSLDLGTQSSYNEQFF. The bases are TGCGCCAGCAGCTTGGATTTAGGGACACAATCCTCCTACAATGAGCAGTTCTTC.